Listed here are 28 T cell receptor beta chains from one sample, sequenced in a study of blood T cells in healthy people across ages. Primers used in a second PCR of about 7 to 12 cycles were a sample-barcoded 5' primer and a J-beta primer mix. TCRdb ran MiXCR on the 5' RACE reads and lists one entry per CDR3 protein. Here the sample spans 1.5 million to 2 million distinct CDR3 sequences, approximately 30% being singletons. Sequenced sample: blood. These receptors originate from a young woman in good health.

This clonotype was counted only a few times. V gene TRBV18 combines with J gene TRBJ2-3, with TRBD2 matching over 7 bases. CDR3 length: 15 amino acids. In germline, CDR1 is KGHSH, CDR2 LQKENI. V lost 3 bases and J lost 4; bases outside the gene matches: 7. CDR3 bases: TGTGCCAGCTCACCCAGGACTAGTTTTGCAGATACGCAGTATTTT. It translates to CASSPRTSFADTQYF.

The chain combines TRBV5-1 with TRBJ1-4; 7 bases are shared with TRBD1. This CDR3 region has 16 residues. Unmatched junction bases numbered 8, after V lost 6 bases and J lost 0 bases. Germline V lookup: CDR1 SGHRS, CDR2 YFSETQ. In nucleotides, the CDR3 is TGCGCCAGCAAGGGACAGCTTTACTCAACTAATGAAAAACTGTTTTTT. It encodes CASKGQLYSTNEKLFF.

As regards this clonotype: At one end the junction does not follow the germline gene, possibly because of a read error. The chain employs TRBV29-1 and TRBJ2-1; 7 bases line up with TRBD1. This CDR3 has 14 residues. In germline, CDR1 is SQVTM, CDR2 ANQGSEA. CDR3 coding DNA: TGCCGCGTGACCCAGGGGGAAAGGTACAATGAGCAGTTCTTC. Protein: CRVTQGERYNEQFF.

This clonotype was picked up many times. V usage is TRBV4-3 and J usage is TRBJ1-2, with D tentatively TRBD1 (6 bases). Germline-derived CDR1 and CDR2 are LGHNA and YSLEER. The V gene lost 3 bases and the J gene lost 6 bases, with 14 bases spanning the gap. The CDR3 loop spans 14 amino acids. This chain's CDR3 is CASSQGASRDGYTF. CDR3 sequence (DNA): TGCGCCAGCAGCCAGGGGGCAAGTAGGGATGGCTACACCTTC.

This clonotype was counted only a few times. This sequence joins TRBV7-9 and TRBJ2-1; 9 nucleotides agree with TRBD1. Germline V gene sequence: CDR1 SEHNR, CDR2 FQNEAQ (reference sequence). This CDR3 region has 15 residues. V gave up 5 bases and J gave up 3 bases; unmatched junction bases: 5. CDR3 region: CASSHPGQGYNEQFF. The CDR3, as DNA: TGTGCCAGCAGCCATCCGGGACAGGGCTACAATGAGCAGTTCTTC.

The chain is built from TRBV20-1 and TRBJ2-1; D gene ambiguous. Germline CDR1 DFQATT, CDR2 SNEGSKA (reference sequence). The CDR3 contains 12 residues. The germline V and J ends were trimmed by 2 bases and 6 bases, with 8 bases remaining between them. The CDR3: CSARLDINEQFF. Written as DNA, the CDR3 is TGCAGTGCTAGACTAGACATCAATGAGCAGTTCTTC.

This chain links TRBV21-1 with TRBJ2-7; the table's D call, TRBD1, has no DNA check behind it. TRBV21-1 is a pseudogene locus. This CDR3 has 14 amino acids. The CDR3 DNA reads as TGCGCCAGCACCCGGCGTTGGCGGACCTACGAGCAGTACTTC. Protein sequence: CASTRRWRTYEQYF.

This clonotype was observed a few times. The chain couples TRBV6-6 to TRBJ2-3; D is unclear. The CDR3 contains 14 residues. The germline V and J ends were trimmed by 7 bases and 6 bases, with 17 bases remaining between them. Per the germline V gene, CDR1 is MNHNY and CDR2 is SVGAGI (reference sequence). The CDR3 coding sequence is TGTGCCAGCACCACCGGGCCGTCCAGGGATACGCAGTATTTT. Translating gives CASTTGPSRDTQYF.

This clonotype was detected many times. The rearrangement uses TRBV12-3 or TRBV12-4 and TRBJ2-4; D gene unclear. This CDR3 is 15 amino acids long. V dropped 2 bases and J dropped 0 bases, with 8 bases sitting between them. In DNA form, the CDR3 reads TGTGCCAGCAGTTTATTTGAGCTAGCCAAAAACATTCAGTACTTC. This codes for CASSLFELAKNIQYF.

V and J are TRBV14 and TRBJ1-5; maybe TRBD1 (5 bases). The CDR3 totals 18 residues. V dropped 0 bases and J dropped 4 bases, with 19 bases sitting between them. From germline, CDR1 is SGHDN and CDR2 FVKESK. Here the CDR3 reads CASSQEGMGVSRNQPQHF. In nucleotides, the CDR3 is TGTGCCAGCAGCCAAGAAGGTATGGGGGTTTCAAGAAATCAGCCCCAGCATTTT.

This chain joins TRBV29-1 and TRBJ2-5; D remains unclear. Germline V gives CDR1 SQVTM, CDR2 ANQGSEA. V lost 4 bases, J lost 0 bases, and 9 bases lay in between. The CDR3 extends over 13 amino acids. CDR3 nucleotide sequence: TGCAGCGTTGGTCGGATGGACCAAGAGACCCAGTACTTC. Translated, it gives CSVGRMDQETQYF.

Remarks on this clonotype: The junction and the germline gene differ at one end; a read error may be behind it. The chain uses TRBV12-3 or TRBV12-4 and TRBJ2-1; D unresolved. The CDR3 runs 13 residues. CDR3 coding DNA: TGTGCCAGCAGCAGAGATCCCTACAATGAGCAGTCCTTC. It translates to CASSRDPYNEQSF.

The J gene is TRBJ2-7, the V gene TRBV20-1; D gene ambiguous. With 3 bases removed from V and 5 bases from J, the gap between germline ends came to 23 bases. Per the germline V gene, CDR1 is DFQATT and CDR2 is SNEGSKA (reference sequence). The CDR3 spans 16 residues. The CDR3 DNA is TGCAGTGCTAGCACTACAGACTCTGGATCGCGCGACGAGCAGTACTTC. This translates into CSASTTDSGSRDEQYF.

This rearrangement joins TRBV20-1 to TRBJ2-3; D remains ambiguous. The germline V gene has CDR1 DFQATT and CDR2 SNEGSKA (reference sequence). This CDR3 region has 14 residues. Trimming cost V 0 bases and J 6 bases, with 13 bases left between them. In DNA form, the CDR3 reads TGCAGTGCTAGAGATCGGGCAGGCGACGATACGCAGTATTTT. As protein: CSARDRAGDDTQYF.

There are many counts of this clonotype. The chain has TRBV2 and TRBJ2-1; D is ambiguous. Trimming left V 1 base short and J 8 bases short, with 0 bases between. Germline V lookup: CDR1 SNHLY, CDR2 FYNNEI. The CDR3 spans 10 residues. CDR3 residues: CASSEDEQFF. CDR3 in DNA: TGTGCCAGCAGTGAAGATGAGCAGTTCTTC.

To note about this clonotype: This may be a read error, as it is one base from a much larger clone. This CDR3 is CASSPGGSANTEELFF. CDR3 nucleotide sequence: TGTGCCAGCAGCCCTGGAGGTTCCGCGAACACCGAGGAGCTGTTTTTT. The J gene is TRBJ2-2, the V gene TRBV7-6; a weak D match, TRBD2 (5 bases). The CDR3 is made up of 16 amino acids. Germline CDR1 reads SGHVS; CDR2 reads FNYEAQ.

CDR3 sequence (DNA): TGTGCCAGCGTGCCGAGGACTAGCGGCGCCCAAGAGACCCAGTACTTC. Protein sequence: CASVPRTSGAQETQYF. The V gene is TRBV3-1, the J gene TRBJ2-5; TRBD2 matches at 10 bases. CDR1 and CDR2 (germline): LGHDT, YNNKEL (reference sequence). V shed 8 bases, J shed 1 base, and the junction held 10 bases outside the gene matches. The CDR3 has 16 residues.

For this clonotype: One end of the junction does not line up with germline, which may come from a read error. The chain carries TRBV5-1 and TRBJ2-7, with D unresolved. Germline loops: CDR1 SGHRS, CDR2 YFSETQ. The length of the CDR3 is 14 residues. DNA of the CDR3: TGCGCCATCAGCTTGGGAACTTTGACCTACGAGCAGTACTTC. This sequence encodes CAISLGTLTYEQYF.

There are a few counts of this clonotype. The chain recombines TRBV12-3 or TRBV12-4 with TRBJ1-1; D is perhaps TRBD1 (5 bases). This CDR3 comprises 12 residues. The V end lost 6 bases, the J end lost 11 bases, and 16 bases lay between the germline ends. CDR3: CASSSGGWVAFF. CDR3 in DNA: TGTGCCAGCAGCTCGGGGGGTTGGGTTGCTTTCTTT.

This clonotype occurred a few times. The genes are TRBV2 and TRBJ1-1, with D hard to call. V was cut by 6 bases and J by 0 bases, with 8 bases left in between. The CDR3 totals 13 residues. Germline CDR1 is SNHLY and CDR2 is FYNNEI. CDR3 in DNA: TGTGCCAGCAGACTTACACTGAACACTGAAGCTTTCTTT. It is translated as CASRLTLNTEAFF. Using reference TRBV2 and TRBJ1-1 for the parts outside the CDR3, the full variable domain is EPEVTQTPSHQVTQMGQEVILRCVPISNHLYFYWYRQILGQKVEFLVSFYNNEISEKSEIFDDQFSVERPDGSNFTLKIRSTKLEDSAMYFCASRLTLNTEAFFGQGTRLTVV.

The genes are TRBV5-1 and TRBJ2-7; no definite D call. Germline-derived CDR1 and CDR2 are SGHRS and YFSETQ. Trimming took off 0 bases at V and 0 bases at J, with 13 bases between the two ends. This CDR3 contains 16 residues. Here the CDR3 reads CASSLEGWESSYEQYF. The DNA for the CDR3 is TGCGCCAGCAGCTTGGAAGGGTGGGAAAGCTCCTACGAGCAGTACTTC.

This chain links TRBV7-2 with TRBJ2-4, with TRBD1 as a possible D gene (5 bases). The CDR3 extends over 14 amino acids. The V gene's germline CDR1 is SGHTA and CDR2 FQGNSA. V was shortened by 3 bases and J by 3 bases, with 9 bases between the two germline ends. DNA of the CDR3: TGTGCCAGCAGCTTCGACGGACACAAAAACATTCAGTACTTC. This encodes CASSFDGHKNIQYF.

This chain uses TRBV20-1 with TRBJ2-1; 9 bases match TRBD2. The CDR3 consists of 16 residues. Germline V gives CDR1 DFQATT, CDR2 SNEGSKA (reference sequence). J lost 1 base, V lost 0 bases, and 4 bases had no gene match. The CDR3 DNA is TGCAGTGCTAGAGATGGAACTAGCGGGTCCTACAATGAGCAGTTCTTC. This gives the protein CSARDGTSGSYNEQFF.

V gene TRBV7-9 combines with J gene TRBJ1-2; weak D call: TRBD1 (5 bases). The germline CDR1 and CDR2 sequences are SEHNR and FQNEAQ (reference sequence). The ends were cut back, 1 base at V and 10 bases at J, with 13 bases in the middle. The CDR3 spans 13 residues. The CDR3 bases are TGTGCCAGCAGCTTAGTAGGCGTGGGGCACTACACCTTC. As protein: CASSLVGVGHYTF.

This clonotype occurred a few times. The CDR3 region is CASTPPVSGGAVDTQYF. DNA for the CDR3: TGTGCCAGCACCCCCCCTGTTAGCGGGGGGGCTGTAGATACGCAGTATTTT. This chain uses TRBV12-3 or TRBV12-4 with TRBJ2-3; TRBD2 aligns across 11 bases. The CDR3 runs to 17 residues. V lost 7 bases and J lost 5; bases outside the gene matches: 14.

The rearrangement links TRBV15 to TRBJ2-5, with TRBD2 as a possible D gene (6 bases). Germline V gene lookup returns CDR1 LNHNV and CDR2 YYDKDF (reference sequence). V lost 1 base and J lost 4, with 25 bases in between. The CDR3 extends over 19 amino acids. The CDR3 protein is CATSRGFAGTRATTETQYF. CDR3 in DNA: TGTGCCACCAGCAGAGGCTTTGCGGGAACCCGGGCAACCACAGAGACCCAGTACTTC.

About this clonotype: One end of the junction varies from germline; a read error may be responsible. The chain recombines TRBV7-9 with TRBJ2-3; the match to TRBD2 covers 8 bases. CDR3 size: 16 residues. CDR1 is SEHNR and CDR2 is FQNEAQ in the germline V gene (reference sequence). The chain's CDR3 is CARVAGLLEGTDAQYF. As DNA, the CDR3 is TGTGCTCGGGTAGCGGGACTCCTGGAGGGCACAGATGCGCAGTATTTT.

The gene calls are TRBV30 and TRBJ2-5; D remains unclear. The germline V and J ends were trimmed by 0 bases and 2 bases, with 10 bases remaining between them. Germline lookup yields CDR1 GTSNPN and CDR2 SVGIG (reference sequence). The CDR3 spans 14 residues. The chain's CDR3 is CAWSVLGTQETQYF. The DNA of the CDR3 is TGTGCCTGGAGTGTACTTGGAACTCAAGAGACCCAGTACTTC.